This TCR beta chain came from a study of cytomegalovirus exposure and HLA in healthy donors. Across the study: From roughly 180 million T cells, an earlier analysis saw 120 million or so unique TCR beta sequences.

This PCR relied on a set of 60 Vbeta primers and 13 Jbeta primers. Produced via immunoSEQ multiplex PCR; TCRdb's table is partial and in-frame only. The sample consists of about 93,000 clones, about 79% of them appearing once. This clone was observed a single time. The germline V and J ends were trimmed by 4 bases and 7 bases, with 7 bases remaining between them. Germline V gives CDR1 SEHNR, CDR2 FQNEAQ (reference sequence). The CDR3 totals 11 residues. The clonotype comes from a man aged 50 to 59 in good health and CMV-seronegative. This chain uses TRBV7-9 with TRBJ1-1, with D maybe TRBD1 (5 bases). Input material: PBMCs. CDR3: CASSSQGEAFF. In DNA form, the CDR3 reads TGTGCCAGCAGCTCGCAGGGTGAAGCTTTCTTT.